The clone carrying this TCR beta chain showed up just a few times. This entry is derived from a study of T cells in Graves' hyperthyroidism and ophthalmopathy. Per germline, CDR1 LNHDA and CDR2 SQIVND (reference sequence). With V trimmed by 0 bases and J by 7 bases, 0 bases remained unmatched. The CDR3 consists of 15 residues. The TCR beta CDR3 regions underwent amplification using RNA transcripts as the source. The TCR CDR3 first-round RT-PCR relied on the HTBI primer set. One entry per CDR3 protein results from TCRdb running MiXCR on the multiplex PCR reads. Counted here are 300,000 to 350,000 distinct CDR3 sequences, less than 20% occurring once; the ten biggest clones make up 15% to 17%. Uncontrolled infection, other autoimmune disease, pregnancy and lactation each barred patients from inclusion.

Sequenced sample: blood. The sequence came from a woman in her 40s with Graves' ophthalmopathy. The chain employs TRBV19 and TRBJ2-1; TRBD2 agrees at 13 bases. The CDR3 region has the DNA TGTGCCAGTAGTATAGAGGGACTAGCGGGAAATGAGCAGTTCTTC. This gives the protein CASSIEGLAGNEQFF. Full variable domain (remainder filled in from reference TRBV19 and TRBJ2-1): DGGITQSPKYLFRKEGQNVTLSCEQNLNHDAMYWYRQDPGQGLRLIYYSQIVNDFQKGDIAEGYSVSREKKESFPLTVTSAQKNPTAFYLCASSIEGLAGNEQFFGPGTRLTVL.